Presented here are 27 T cell receptor beta chains from one specimen sequenced in a study of T cells in Graves' hyperthyroidism and ophthalmopathy. The investigators amplified TCR beta CDR3 regions from RNA transcripts. Carried out on the TCR CDR3, a first-round RT-PCR used the HTBI primer set. TCRdb re-analysed the multiplex PCR reads in MiXCR, keeping a single row per CDR3 protein. Of approximately 430,000 distinct CDR3 sequences in the sample, less than 20% were seen once. The sequenced sample consisted of blood. The receptors come from a woman younger than 35 with Graves' hyperthyroidism.

Many counts were recorded for this clonotype. V gene TRBV20-1 combines with J gene TRBJ2-1, with 12 bases identical to TRBD1. V gave up 3 bases and J gave up 9 bases; unmatched junction bases: 9. The germline CDR1 and CDR2 sequences are DFQATT and SNEGSKA (reference sequence). The CDR3 loop spans 15 amino acids. The CDR3 DNA sequence: TGCAGTGCTAGTTGGGGGGACAGGGGGCTGGGTGAGCAGTTCTTC. Its protein is CSASWGDRGLGEQFF.

This chain uses TRBV4-1 with TRBJ1-1; perhaps TRBD1 as D (6 bases). This CDR3 has 20 residues. Between the trimmed V and J ends, which lost 5 bases and 1 base, there was a span of 29 bases. The germline V gene encodes CDR1 MGHRA and CDR2 YSYEKL. CDR3 loop: CASSKRDPNVVGGANTEAFF. CDR3 nucleotides: TGCGCCAGCAGCAAAAGGGACCCGAACGTTGTGGGGGGCGCGAACACTGAAGCTTTCTTT.

The table lists this clonotype with many counts. This chain uses TRBV18 with TRBJ1-2, with 7 bases that match TRBD1. Germline V CDR1 and CDR2: KGHSH, LQKENI. CDR3 length: 14 amino acids. J gave up 5 bases and V 4 bases, and 7 bases lay outside the gene matches. CDR3 loop: CASSLGQLAYGYTF. The DNA for the CDR3 is TGTGCCAGCTCACTGGGACAGCTAGCTTATGGCTACACCTTC.

This clonotype was seen at least ten times. J is TRBJ1-3 and V is TRBV29-1, with D tentatively TRBD1 (5 bases). This CDR3 contains 14 residues. V was pared by 0 bases and J by 0 bases, with 6 bases between. CDR1 SQVTM and CDR2 ANQGSEA come from the germline V gene. The CDR3 here is CSVEEQVSGNTIYF. The CDR3 coding sequence is TGCAGCGTTGAAGAACAGGTCTCTGGAAACACCATATATTTT.

This clonotype was seen repeatedly, ten times or more. The V and J genes are TRBV30 and TRBJ1-6, with unresolved D. Trimming removed 5 bases at V and 5 bases at J, with 10 bases between. Germline CDR1 is GTSNPN and CDR2 is SVGIG (reference sequence). The CDR3 has 13 residues. The CDR3 here is CAWRAFDNSPLHF. The CDR3 nucleotides read TGTGCCTGGCGGGCGTTCGATAATTCACCCCTCCACTTT.

The chain is built from TRBV30 and TRBJ1-5; D gene uncertain. CDR1 GTSNPN and CDR2 SVGIG come from the germline V gene (reference sequence). The CDR3 totals 13 residues. V lost 3 bases, J lost 13 bases, and 19 bases lay in between. The CDR3 here is CAWSLGSLGAQHF. CDR3 nucleotides: TGTGCCTGGAGCCTTGGGTCCCTAGGTGCTCAGCATTTT.

This clonotype was seen more than once but under ten times. The CDR3 spells CASSQDAYRDTQYF. The CDR3 DNA follows: TGCGCCAGCAGCCAAGATGCTTATCGGGATACGCAGTATTTT. This chain uses TRBV4-1 with TRBJ2-3; D not resolved. Germline loops: CDR1 MGHRA, CDR2 YSYEKL. The CDR3 length is 14 residues. V lost 0 bases and J lost 6, with 10 bases in between.

V and J are TRBV4-2 and TRBJ2-2; D not certain. Germline V gene data show CDR1 as LGHNA and CDR2 as YNFKEQ. The CDR3 length is 16 residues. V dropped 0 bases and J dropped 2 bases, with 10 bases sitting between them. The CDR3 sequence is CASSQDPGSNTGELFF. As DNA, the CDR3 is TGTGCCAGCAGCCAAGATCCCGGGTCTAACACCGGGGAGCTGTTTTTT.

The CDR3 DNA follows: TGTGCCAGCAGCCTTACTACAGGGTCCGAGCAGTACTTC. Protein product: CASSLTTGSEQYF. V and J are TRBV6-1 and TRBJ2-7, with D possibly matching TRBD1 (6 bases). Deletions cut 6 bases from V and 6 bases from J, with 15 bases between. Per germline, CDR1 MNHNS and CDR2 SASEGT. CDR3 length: 13 amino acids.

At least ten counts were recorded for this clonotype. The V call is TRBV6-1, the J call TRBJ1-2, with unresolved D. The germline V gene encodes CDR1 MNHNS and CDR2 SASEGT. With 5 bases removed from V and 5 bases from J, the gap between germline ends came to 15 bases. The CDR3 extends over 14 amino acids. Written as DNA, the CDR3 is TGTGCCAGCAGTTTCGCCGGAGGTGTTTATGGCTACACCTTC. It translates to CASSFAGGVYGYTF.

This clonotype was seen a handful of times. The rearrangement joins TRBV5-1 to TRBJ2-5, with D possibly matching TRBD2 (6 bases). V was pared by 4 bases and J by 7 bases, with 17 bases between. The CDR3 has 14 amino acids. The germline V gene has CDR1 SGHRS and CDR2 YFSETQ. The DNA of the CDR3 is TGCGCCAGCAGCCCAATAGGGGACTCGGGGACCCAGTACTTC. Residues: CASSPIGDSGTQYF.

This clonotype was seen at least ten times. The V call is TRBV7-2, the J call TRBJ2-1, with 8 bases lining up with TRBD2. The CDR3 extends over 15 amino acids. V trimming: 3 bases; J trimming: 2 bases; junction bases outside the gene matches: 3. The germline gives CDR1 SGHTA, CDR2 FQGNSA. As DNA, the CDR3 is TGTGCCAGCAGCTTCGGACTAGCCGCCTACAATGAGCAGTTCTTC. Amino acids: CASSFGLAAYNEQFF.

This clonotype showed up many times. CDR3 sequence (DNA): TGCGCCAGCAGCTTGGCGGGGGGAGGGCCGGGGAATGAGCAGTTCTTC. Its translation: CASSLAGGGPGNEQFF. The chain couples TRBV5-1 to TRBJ2-1, with 7 bases lining up with TRBD2. The CDR3 is made up of 16 amino acids. V gave up 0 bases and J gave up 7 bases; unmatched junction bases: 10. Germline assignment: CDR1 SGHRS and CDR2 YFSETQ.

This clonotype was recorded many times. The V gene is TRBV7-8, the J gene TRBJ1-1; 9 nucleotides agree with TRBD1. This CDR3 is 14 amino acids long. Looked up from germline, CDR1 is SGHVS and CDR2 is FQNEAQ. The ends lost 5 bases at V and 6 bases at J; junction bases unmatched: 7. The DNA of the CDR3 is TGTGCCAGCAGCGCTTGGGACAGGGCGGCTGAAGCTTTCTTT. Translating gives CASSAWDRAAEAFF.

This clonotype showed up many times. The chain joins TRBV5-1 to TRBJ2-7, with 7 bases identical to TRBD2. This CDR3 is built from 17 residues. The germline V gene encodes CDR1 SGHRS and CDR2 YFSETQ. J gave up 2 bases and V 0 bases, and 11 bases lay outside the gene matches. The CDR3 region has the DNA TGCGCCAGCAGCTTGGCCCCCACTAGCGCGAACACCTACGAGCAGTACTTC. This codes for CASSLAPTSANTYEQYF.

This clonotype has ten or more counts. The chain links TRBV10-3 to TRBJ2-6; no reliable D call. The CDR3 extends over 16 amino acids. In germline, CDR1 is ENHRY, CDR2 SYGVKD. The V end lost 3 bases, the J end lost 0 bases, and 9 bases lay between the germline ends. The CDR3 loop is CAISESDLSGANVLTF. Written as DNA, the CDR3 is TGTGCCATCAGTGAATCAGACCTCTCTGGGGCCAACGTCCTGACTTTC.

This rearrangement joins TRBV30 to TRBJ1-4; no clear D gene. Trimming removed 0 bases at V and 8 bases at J, with 13 bases between. CDR1 is GTSNPN and CDR2 is SVGIG in the germline V gene (reference sequence). The CDR3 covers 14 residues. The CDR3 is CAWSVGGVGEKLFF. The CDR3 DNA follows: TGTGCCTGGAGTGTAGGCGGGGTCGGAGAAAAACTGTTTTTT.

This clonotype was detected ten times or more. The chain couples TRBV10-2 to TRBJ2-5; perhaps TRBD2 as D (6 bases). CDR1 and CDR2 from the germline V gene are WSHSY and SAAADI. Trimming pared 7 bases from V and 5 bases from J, leaving 14 bases between. CDR3 length equals 13 residues. The CDR3 loop is CASKVAGWETQYF. The CDR3 nucleotides are TGCGCCAGCAAGGTGGCGGGGTGGGAGACCCAGTACTTC.

The chain recombines TRBV12-5 with TRBJ1-3; TRBD1 matches 12 bases. Germline CDR1 and CDR2: LGHNT and FRNRAP. The CDR3 has 20 amino acids. The J segment lost 0 bases and the V segment lost 4 bases, leaving 13 bases of the junction unmatched. The CDR3 bases are TGTGCTAGTGGTTCGGACCGGGACAGGGGGCTCCGTCTCTCTGGAAACACCATATATTTT. This sequence encodes CASGSDRDRGLRLSGNTIYF.

This clonotype was counted at least ten times. The J gene is TRBJ2-1, the V gene TRBV7-2, with 7 positions matching TRBD1. From germline, CDR1 is SGHTA and CDR2 FQGNSA. The CDR3 covers 16 residues. The junction had 17 bases not matched to a gene; V was cut back by 5 bases and J by 10 bases. The CDR3 sequence is CASSTGQSVLQGEQFF. The DNA for the CDR3 is TGTGCCAGCAGCACCGGACAGAGTGTCTTACAGGGGGAGCAGTTCTTC.

This clonotype was recorded at least ten times. The V gene is TRBV30, the J gene TRBJ2-1; weak D call: TRBD1 (5 bases). Germline assignment: CDR1 GTSNPN and CDR2 SVGIG (reference sequence). The CDR3 is 13 residues long. V lost 1 base and J 5 bases, leaving 9 bases between the germline ends. CDR3 bases: TGTGCCTGGAGTGATCTAGGGGACAATGAGCAGTTCTTC. Its translation is CAWSDLGDNEQFF.

This clonotype was observed at least ten times. The gene calls are TRBV18 and TRBJ2-2, with D possibly TRBD1 on 5 matching bases. Germline CDR1 and CDR2: KGHSH and LQKENI. The CDR3 is 12 residues long. Trimming pared 5 bases from V and 6 bases from J, leaving 7 bases between. The CDR3 DNA is TGTGCCAGCTCAGCAGGGCCCGGGGAGCTGTTTTTT. Residues: CASSAGPGELFF.

In this sample, this clonotype turned up many times. V usage is TRBV12-3 or TRBV12-4 and J usage is TRBJ2-7, with no clear D. CDR3 size: 11 residues. Trimming removed 2 bases at V and 9 bases at J, with 8 bases between. The CDR3 region has the DNA TGTGCCAGCAGTTTATCCTTTCGGCAGTACTTC. Its translation is CASSLSFRQYF.

This clonotype has ten or more counts. The chain links TRBV7-3 to TRBJ2-3; TRBD2 aligns across 8 bases. The CDR3 covers 16 residues. CDR1 is SGHTA and CDR2 is FQGTGA in the germline V gene. The V segment lost 2 bases and the J segment 4 bases; nucleotides outside the gene matches: 8. The CDR3 nucleotides read TGTGCCAGCAGCTTAGGTCGGGAGGGCCCGGCAGATACGCAGTATTTT. As protein: CASSLGREGPADTQYF.

This clonotype has a handful of counts. This sequence joins TRBV7-9 and TRBJ1-3; D is perhaps TRBD1 (6 bases). The V end lost 4 bases, the J end lost 0 bases, and 19 bases lay between the germline ends. The CDR3 spans 18 residues. Germline CDR1 SEHNR, CDR2 FQNEAQ (reference sequence). CDR3 protein: CASSSTRRGLYSGNTIYF. In DNA, the CDR3 is TGTGCCAGCAGCTCGACCCGGCGGGGGCTATACTCTGGAAACACCATATATTTT.

This clonotype occurred many times. This chain uses TRBV2 with TRBJ2-1; D is unclear. CDR1 is SNHLY, CDR2 FYNNEI, per germline. Trimming stripped 5 bases from V and 7 bases from J, with 9 bases between. The CDR3 length is 12 residues. This chain's CDR3 is CASSQDDNEQFF. For the CDR3, the DNA is TGTGCCAGCAGTCAGGACGATAATGAGCAGTTCTTC.

This clonotype was seen more than once but under ten times. This chain connects TRBV29-1 to TRBJ1-2, with D perhaps TRBD1 (5 bases). The CDR3 sequence is 12 residues long. CDR1 is SQVTM, CDR2 ANQGSEA, per germline. The V gene lost 3 bases and the J gene lost 3 bases, with 8 bases spanning the gap. The CDR3 DNA is TGCAGCGTTGACAGGGTAGACTATGGCTACACCTTC. Its protein is CSVDRVDYGYTF.